This T cell receptor (beta chain) was captured in a study of T cell changes during pregnancy in multiple sclerosis. Libraries were prepared by immunoSEQ multiplex PCR; TCRdb keeps only in-frame clonotypes and omits some of them. The repertoire has 55,000 to 85,000 clones, around nine tenths of them found once; the top ten carry around 1.4%. Germline V gives CDR1 SGHVS, CDR2 FNYEAQ. V shed 1 base and J shed 3 bases, with 7 bases lying between them. CDR3 length: 13 residues. The receptor was derived from a female donor with multiple sclerosis, enrolled in a pregnancy study. The chain has TRBV7-6 and TRBJ2-7; D call uncertain. Here the sequenced sample was peripheral blood, taken in the third trimester of pregnancy. CDR3 coding DNA: TGTGCCAGCAGCTTAGGACTCCGCTACGAGCAGTACTTC. As protein: CASSLGLRYEQYF.